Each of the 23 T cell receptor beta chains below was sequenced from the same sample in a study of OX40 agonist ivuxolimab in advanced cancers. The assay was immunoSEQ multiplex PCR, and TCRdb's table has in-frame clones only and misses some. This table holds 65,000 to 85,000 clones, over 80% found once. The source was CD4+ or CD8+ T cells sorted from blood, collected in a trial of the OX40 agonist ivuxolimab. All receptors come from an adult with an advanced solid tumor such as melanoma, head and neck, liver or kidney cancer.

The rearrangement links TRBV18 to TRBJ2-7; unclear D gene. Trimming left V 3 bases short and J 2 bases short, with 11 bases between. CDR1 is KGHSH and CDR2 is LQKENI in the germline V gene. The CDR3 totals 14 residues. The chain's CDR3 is CASSPQAGPYEQYF. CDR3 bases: TGTGCCAGCTCACCTCAGGCCGGTCCCTACGAGCAGTACTTC.

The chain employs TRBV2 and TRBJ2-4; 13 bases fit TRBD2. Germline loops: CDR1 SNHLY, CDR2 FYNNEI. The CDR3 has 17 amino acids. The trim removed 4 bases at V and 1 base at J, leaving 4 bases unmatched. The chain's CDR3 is CASSALTSGRAKNIQYF. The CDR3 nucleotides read TGTGCCAGCAGTGCACTGACTAGCGGGAGGGCCAAAAACATTCAGTACTTC.

CDR3 region: CASWTSGRAMGNEQFF. The CDR3 DNA follows: TGTGCCAGCTGGACTAGCGGGAGGGCCATGGGGAATGAGCAGTTCTTC. The chain is built from TRBV28 and TRBJ2-1; 15 bases are shared with TRBD2. The CDR3 is made up of 16 amino acids. V shed 8 bases, J shed 7 bases, and the junction held 9 bases outside the gene matches. CDR1 is MDHEN and CDR2 is SYDVKM in the germline V gene.

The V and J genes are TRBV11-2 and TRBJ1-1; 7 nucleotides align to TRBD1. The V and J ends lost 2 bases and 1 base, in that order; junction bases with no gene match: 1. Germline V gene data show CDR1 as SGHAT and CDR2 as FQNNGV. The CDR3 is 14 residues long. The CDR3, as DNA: TGTGCCAGCAGCTTACGACAGGGGAACACTGAAGCTTTCTTT. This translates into CASSLRQGNTEAFF.

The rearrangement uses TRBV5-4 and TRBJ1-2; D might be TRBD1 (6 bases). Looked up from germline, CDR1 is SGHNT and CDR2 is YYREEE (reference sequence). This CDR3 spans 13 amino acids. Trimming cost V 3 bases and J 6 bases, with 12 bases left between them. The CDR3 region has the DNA TGTGCCAGCAGCTGGACAGAGCATGATGGCTACACCTTC. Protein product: CASSWTEHDGYTF.

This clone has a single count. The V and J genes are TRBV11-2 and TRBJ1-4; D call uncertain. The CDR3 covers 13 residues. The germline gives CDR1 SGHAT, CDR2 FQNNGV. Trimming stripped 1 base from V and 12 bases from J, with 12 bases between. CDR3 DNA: TGTGCCAGCAGCTTAGTAGACCCAGGCGAACTGTTTTTT. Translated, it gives CASSLVDPGELFF.

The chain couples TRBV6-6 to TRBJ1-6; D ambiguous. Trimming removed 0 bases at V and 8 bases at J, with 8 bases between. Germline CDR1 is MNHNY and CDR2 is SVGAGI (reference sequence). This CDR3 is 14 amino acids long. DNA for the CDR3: TGTGCCAGCAGTTACTCCGAGGAGGATTCACCCCTCCACTTT. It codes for CASSYSEEDSPLHF.

The CDR3 spells CASSYIELAASNEQFF. The CDR3, as DNA: TGTGCCAGCAGTTACATAGAACTAGCGGCCTCCAATGAGCAGTTCTTC. This chain connects TRBV6-6 to TRBJ2-1; 8 positions agree with TRBD2. Germline V gene sequence: CDR1 MNHNY, CDR2 SVGAGI (reference sequence). The CDR3 length is 16 residues. The V segment lost 2 bases and the J segment 6 bases; nucleotides outside the gene matches: 9.

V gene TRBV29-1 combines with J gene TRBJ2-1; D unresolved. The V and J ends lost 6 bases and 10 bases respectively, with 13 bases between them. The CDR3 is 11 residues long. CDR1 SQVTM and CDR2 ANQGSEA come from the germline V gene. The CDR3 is CSVPGPQEQFF. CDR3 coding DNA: TGCAGCGTCCCGGGCCCCCAGGAGCAGTTCTTC.

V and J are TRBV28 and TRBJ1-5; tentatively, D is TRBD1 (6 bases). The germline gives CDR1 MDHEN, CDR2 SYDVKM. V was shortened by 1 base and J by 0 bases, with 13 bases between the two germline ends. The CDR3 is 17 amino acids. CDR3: CASSLFGRGGSNQPQHF. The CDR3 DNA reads TGTGCCAGCAGTTTATTCGGCAGGGGAGGTAGCAATCAGCCCCAGCATTTT.

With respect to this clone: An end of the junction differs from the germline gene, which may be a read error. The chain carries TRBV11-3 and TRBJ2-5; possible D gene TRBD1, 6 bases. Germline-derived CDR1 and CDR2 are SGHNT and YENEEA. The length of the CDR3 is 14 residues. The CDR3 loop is CASTLHRVSETQYF. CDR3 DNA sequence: TGTGCCAGCACCTTACACAGGGTTTCGGAGACCCAGTACTTC.

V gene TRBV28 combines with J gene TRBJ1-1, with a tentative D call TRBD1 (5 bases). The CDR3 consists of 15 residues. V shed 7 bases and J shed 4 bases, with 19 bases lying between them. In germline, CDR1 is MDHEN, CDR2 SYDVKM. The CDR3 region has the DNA TGTGCCAGCACCTCCTCGGCGCAGGGAGGCACTGAAGCTTTCTTT. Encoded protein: CASTSSAQGGTEAFF.

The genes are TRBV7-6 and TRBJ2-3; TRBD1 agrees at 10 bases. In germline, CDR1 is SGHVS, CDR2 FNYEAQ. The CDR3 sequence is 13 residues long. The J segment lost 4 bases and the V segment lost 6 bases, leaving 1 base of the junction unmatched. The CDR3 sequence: CASRGQGSDTQYF. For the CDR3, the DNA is TGTGCCAGCAGGGGACAGGGGTCAGATACGCAGTATTTT.

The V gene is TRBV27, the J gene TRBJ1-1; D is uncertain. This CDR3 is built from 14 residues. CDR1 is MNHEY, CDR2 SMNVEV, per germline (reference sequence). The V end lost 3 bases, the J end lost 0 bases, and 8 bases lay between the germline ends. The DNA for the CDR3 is TGTGCCAGCAGTTTTAGGGCTATGAACACTGAAGCTTTCTTT. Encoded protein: CASSFRAMNTEAFF.

CDR3 loop: CASSPRAGGALLQTDTQYF. Here the CDR3 DNA reads TGTGCCAGCTCACCAAGAGCGGGGGGGGCACTCCTGCAGACAGATACGCAGTATTTT. The chain is built from TRBV18 and TRBJ2-3, with TRBD2 identical over 10 bases. CDR1 is KGHSH and CDR2 is LQKENI in the germline V gene. V gave up 2 bases and J gave up 3 bases; unmatched junction bases: 14. The CDR3 spans 19 residues.

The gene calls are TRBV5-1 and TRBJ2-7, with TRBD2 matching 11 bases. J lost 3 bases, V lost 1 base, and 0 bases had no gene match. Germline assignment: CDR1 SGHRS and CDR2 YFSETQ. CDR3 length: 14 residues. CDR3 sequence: CASSLLAGGYEQYF. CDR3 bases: TGCGCCAGCAGCTTGCTAGCGGGGGGCTACGAGCAGTACTTC.

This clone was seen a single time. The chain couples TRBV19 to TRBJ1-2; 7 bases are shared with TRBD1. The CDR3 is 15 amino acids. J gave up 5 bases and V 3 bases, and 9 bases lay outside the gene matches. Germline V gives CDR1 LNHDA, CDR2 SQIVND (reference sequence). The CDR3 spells CASSIPRTGEYGYTF. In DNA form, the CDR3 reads TGTGCCAGTAGTATCCCCCGGACAGGAGAATATGGCTACACCTTC.

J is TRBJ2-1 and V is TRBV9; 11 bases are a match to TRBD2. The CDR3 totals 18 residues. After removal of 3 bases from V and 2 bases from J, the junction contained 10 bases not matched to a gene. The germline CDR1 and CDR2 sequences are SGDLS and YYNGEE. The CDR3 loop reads CASSEIAGGEIAYNEQFF. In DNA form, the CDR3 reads TGTGCCAGCAGCGAAATAGCGGGAGGGGAGATAGCCTACAATGAGCAGTTCTTC.

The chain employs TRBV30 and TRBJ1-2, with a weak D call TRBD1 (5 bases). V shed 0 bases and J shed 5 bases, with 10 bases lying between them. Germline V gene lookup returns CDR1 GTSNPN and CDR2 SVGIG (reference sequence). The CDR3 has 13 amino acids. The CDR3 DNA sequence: TGTGCCTGGAGTGTACTGAGACAGTATGGCTACACCTTC. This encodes CAWSVLRQYGYTF.

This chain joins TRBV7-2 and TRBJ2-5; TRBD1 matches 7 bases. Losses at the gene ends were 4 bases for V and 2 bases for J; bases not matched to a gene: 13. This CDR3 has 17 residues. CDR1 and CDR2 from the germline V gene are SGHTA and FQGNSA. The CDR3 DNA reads TGTGCCAGCAGCTCCAAGTCGGGCAGGGGGTATCAAGAGACCCAGTACTTC. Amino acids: CASSSKSGRGYQETQYF. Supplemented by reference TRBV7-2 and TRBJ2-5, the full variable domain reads GAGVSQSPSNKVTEKGKDVELRCDPISGHTALYWYRQSLGQGLEFLIYFQGNSAPDKSGLPSDRFSAERTGGSVSTLTIQRTQQEDSAVYLCASSSKSGRGYQETQYFGPGTRLLVL.

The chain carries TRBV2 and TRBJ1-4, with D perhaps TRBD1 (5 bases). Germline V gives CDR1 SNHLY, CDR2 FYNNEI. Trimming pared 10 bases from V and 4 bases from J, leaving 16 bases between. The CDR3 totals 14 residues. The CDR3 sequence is CATAQAAHNEKLFF. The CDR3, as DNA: TGTGCCACAGCACAGGCAGCCCATAATGAAAAACTGTTTTTT. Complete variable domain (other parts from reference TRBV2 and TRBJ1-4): EPEVTQTPSHQVTQMGQEVILRCVPISNHLYFYWYRQILGQKVEFLVSFYNNEISEKSEIFDDQFSVERPDGSNFTLKIRSTKLEDSAMYFCATAQAAHNEKLFFGSGTQLSVL.

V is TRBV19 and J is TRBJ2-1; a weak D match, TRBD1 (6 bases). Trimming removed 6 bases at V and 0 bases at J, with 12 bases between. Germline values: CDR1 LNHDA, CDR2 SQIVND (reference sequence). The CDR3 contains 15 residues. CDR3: CASREWTASYNEQFF. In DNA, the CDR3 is TGTGCCAGTAGGGAGTGGACAGCCTCCTACAATGAGCAGTTCTTC.

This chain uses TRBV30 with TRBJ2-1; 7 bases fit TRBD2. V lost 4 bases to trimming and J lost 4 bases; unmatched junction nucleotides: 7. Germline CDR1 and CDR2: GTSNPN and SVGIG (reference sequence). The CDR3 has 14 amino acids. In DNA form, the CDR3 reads TGTGCCTGGACTAGCGGAGGAACATACAATGAGCAGTTCTTC. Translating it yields CAWTSGGTYNEQFF.